This T cell receptor beta chain was captured in a study of tumor and adjacent non-tumor tissue in lung cancer. The library came from three nested PCR rounds adapted from ARM-PCR protocols. One entry per CDR3 protein, called by TCRdb with MiXCR from the multiplex PCR reads. The repertoire holds approximately 90,000 distinct CDR3 sequences, roughly 62% seen once, with approximately 15% in the top ten. RNA was extracted from bulk tissue without any cell sorting. Chemotherapy-naive patients with new lung cancer underwent thoracic surgery in China, August–late 2014. Germline CDR1 is SGHAT and CDR2 is FQNNGV. The CDR3 extends over 17 amino acids. The V gene end was trimmed by 2 bases and the J gene end by 6 bases; junction bases not matched to a gene: 12.

The rearrangement uses TRBV11-2 and TRBJ2-7; 11 nucleotides agree with TRBD2. The TCR originated in a man between 70 and 80 years old with non-small cell lung cancer. The specimen sequenced was lung tumor tissue. The CDR3 reads CASSLNAGLAELREQYF. The CDR3 DNA sequence: TGTGCCAGCAGCTTAAATGCGGGACTAGCGGAACTTCGCGAGCAGTACTTC.